What follows describes a single T cell receptor (beta chain). Its antigen is undetermined. The sample carries other DNA sequences with the same CDR3. Germline assignment: CDR1 MNHEY and CDR2 SVGAGI. The CDR3 is 14 residues long. V lost 7 bases and J lost 0; bases outside the gene matches: 5. This sample is drawn from a study of T cell responses to AZD1222 COVID-19 vaccine. The study, taken as a whole, reports: Repertoires were collected only later (after the peak T cell response had occurred). Only 5 or 6 AZD1222 recipients were seropositive at baseline. With dominance at 160-218 and 743-854, vaccine-associated CD4 TCRs spanned spike.

The repertoire was sequenced with immunoSEQ multiplex PCR; TCRdb's copy has only in-frame clones and lacks some. The sample comprises 95,000 to 150,000 clones, around 90% of which are singletons, and 4.2% rests with the top ten. The chain is built from TRBV6-5 and TRBJ2-7; TRBD1 matches 8 bases. The receptor was isolated from an adult who received the MenACWY meningococcal vaccine as a control. The sequences come from peripheral blood, collected 28 days after the second dose of the MenACWY control vaccine. CDR3 protein: CASKRTGISYEQYF. Here the CDR3 DNA reads TGTGCCAGCAAAAGGACAGGGATCTCCTACGAGCAGTACTTC.